The clone carrying this T cell receptor beta chain was picked up many times. This sample was taken from a study of regulatory T cells in long-lasting Graves disease. Researchers made TCR beta libraries by using iRepertoire HTBI primers and running Arm-PCR on CDR3 regions. One entry per CDR3 protein results from TCRdb running MiXCR on the multiplex PCR reads. The sample carries roughly 320,000 distinct CDR3 sequences, roughly a sixth recorded once. Time point described: newly diagnosed GD, antithyroid drugs for less than 3 months. PBMC RNA was the source of the TCR library. This CDR3 is built from 12 residues. V was shortened by 7 bases and J by 2 bases, with 10 bases between the two germline ends. CDR1 and CDR2 from the germline V gene are DFQATT and SNEGSKA (reference sequence). The same sample was also used in a study of T cells in Graves' hyperthyroidism and ophthalmopathy.

The clonotype originates from a man between 40 and 49 years old with Graves disease. Material: peripheral blood mononuclear cells (PBMCs), obtained at new diagnosis, from a patient treated with antithyroid drugs. The chain employs TRBV20-1 and TRBJ2-3; tentatively, D is TRBD2 (6 bases). CDR3 in amino acids: CSVRGNTDTQYF. The CDR3 DNA reads TGCAGTGTACGGGGGAACACAGATACGCAGTATTTT.